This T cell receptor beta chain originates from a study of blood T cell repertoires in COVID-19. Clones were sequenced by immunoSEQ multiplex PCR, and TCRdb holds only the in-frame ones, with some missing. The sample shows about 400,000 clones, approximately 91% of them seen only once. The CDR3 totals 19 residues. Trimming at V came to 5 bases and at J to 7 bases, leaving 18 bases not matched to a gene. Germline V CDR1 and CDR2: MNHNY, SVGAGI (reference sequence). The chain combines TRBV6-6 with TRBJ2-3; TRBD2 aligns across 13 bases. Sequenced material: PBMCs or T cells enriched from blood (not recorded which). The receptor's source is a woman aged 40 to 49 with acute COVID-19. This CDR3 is CASSPLAGGDRARLHTQYF. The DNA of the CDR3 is TGTGCCAGCAGTCCACTAGCGGGGGGGGACCGGGCACGTCTACATACGCAGTATTTT.